This T cell receptor beta chain was sequenced for a study of vaccination and CD4 T cells after COVID-19 (dated by TCRdb to between 2021 and 2023). Describing the broader study: In the convalescent cohort there were six males and four females, among whom were two Hispanic individuals, seven Caucasians, two Asians and one multiracial person. Culture stimuli were overlapping spike peptide pools from SARS-CoV-2 and from the common cold coronaviruses HCoV-NL63, HCoV-OC43 and HCoV-229E. In an earlier paper using these donors, memory CD4+ T cell crossreactivity between SARS-CoV-2 and common cold coronavirus spike proteins was assessed at the TCR clonotype level. The time from the second vaccine dose to post-vaccine blood sampling had a median of 72 days and ranged from about 13 to 250 days. Participants received two doses of either the Pfizer-BioNTech BNT162b2 vaccine (n=8) or the Moderna mRNA-1273 vaccine (n=2). The spike-specific CD4+ TCR repertoire was compared before and after mRNA vaccination in approximately ten COVID-19 convalescent patients and a handful of infection-naive healthy vaccine recipients. As controls, cultures received a CEFX viral epitope pool (the positive control), an HIV-1 Nef peptide pool (the negative control), or no peptide at all. Post-COVID blood samples were collected from convalescent patients a median of around 100 days after diagnosis, with a range of roughly 30 to 161 days.

The paper as a whole reports these results and caveats: Of the vaccine-specific clones in convalescent patients, 304 of 307, or nearly all, reacted only to SARS-CoV-2 spike and did not cross-react with common cold coronaviruses. An increase in the median number of SARS-CoV-2-reactive clonotypes from approximately 20 after infection to roughly 36 after vaccination was observed, but the change was not found to be significant. Relatively few convalescent patients were included in the study, and early timepoints after natural infection were not analyzed. Among the post-vaccine SARS-CoV-2-reactive clones in convalescent patients, a median around 90% showed up only after vaccination, which suggests vaccine-specific priming.

With regard to this clonotype: Its target antigen remains unknown. Base quality data are lacking; no much larger clone is found one base away.

The intended sense of this specimen's treatment or condition label: roughly ten-day PBMC culture with coronavirus spike peptide pools or control peptides (ViraFEST assay). CD4+ T cells from unexposed donors were collected before the COVID-19 pandemic (2011-2018). To expand antigen-specific T cells with peptide pools and then pick out the expanded clonotypes through TCR sequencing, the study relied on the ViraFEST assay. Each well held fewer than 2.5 million PBMCs cultured with roughly 10 ug/ml peptide pools in IMDM containing 5% human AB serum and 7.5 to 10 IU/ml IL-2. On days 3 and 7, half of the culture medium was replaced with fresh IL-2-containing medium. After approximately 11 days of culture, CD4+ T cells were isolated by negative selection with the EasySep CD4+ T cell isolation kit. As cell numbers permitted, CD4+ T cells from unexposed donors were tested for reactivity to SARS-CoV-2 S and N and to four common cold coronavirus spike pools. PBMCs were separated from whole blood using Ficoll-Paque Plus gradient centrifugation and then either used fresh or cryopreserved at -140C. Each culture condition was generally run in triplicate wells. Leukapheresis product for the unexposed donors was bought commercially.

The library was made by PCR. At the Johns Hopkins FTIC core, DNA from the cultured CD4+ T cells underwent TCR sequencing with the Oncomine TCR Beta short-read assay. The QIAamp micro DNA kit was used to extract genomic DNA from the cultured CD4+ T cells. Oncomine TCR Beta libraries made from cultured CD4+ T cells were pooled using unique dual indexes and sequenced on an Illumina iSeq 100. The study's processing was this. Non-productive sequences were filtered out, and CDR3s that did not start with C, did not end with F or W, or were shorter than 7 amino acids were discarded. The MANAFEST web application was used to identify antigen-specific clonotypes by comparing peptide-stimulated wells against reference wells and other culture wells. Positive clones required FDR below 0.05, an odds ratio above 5, and productive frequency above 0.1% in at least two of three replicate wells. A clonotype was classed as cross-reactive if the clonotype showed significant expansion both in SARS-CoV-2 spike wells and in at least one common cold coronavirus spike condition. CDR3 homology was assessed with Levenshtein distances (stringdist) and unrooted phylogenetic trees (ape) in R version 3.6.1. TCRdb trimmed the raw reads at Q25, called clones with MiXCR and kept productive beta chains. Here each entry gathers all rows of one CDR3 protein and keeps the most common genes and DNA. The V and J calls here are based on TCRdb, not the publication. The sample profile shows 9,100 or so distinct CDR3 sequences; 31% of them were found once. Jointly, the top ten make up approximately 23% of the sample.

Sequences were obtained from CD4+ T cells from blood, cultured in vitro. The sequence was obtained from a human donor in good health.

The CDR3 protein sequence reads: CASSQGRGAHHTEAFF. The bases read TGTGCCAGCAGCCAAGGTAGGGGGGCACATCACACTGAAGCTTTCTTT. The sequence joins TRBV14 to TRBJ1-1, and possibly TRBD1, on 6 matching bases. CDR1 is given as SGHDN and CDR2 as FVKESK, both from the germline V gene. The CDR3, cysteine through phenylalanine, is 16 amino acids long. Of all the DNA, just the CDR3 is kept, 48 bases in frame from base 1. Trimming takes 1 base from V and 3 bases from J, and the germline ends sit 15 bases apart. The full variable domain, with segments outside the CDR3 supplied by the reference TRBV14 and TRBJ1-1 proteins, appears as EAGVTQFPSHSVIEKGQTVTLRCDPISGHDNLYWYRRVMGKEIKFLLHFVKESKQDESGMPNNRFLAERTGGTYSTLKVQPAELEDSGVYFCASSQGRGAHHTEAFFGQGTRLTVV.